This passage covers 21 T cell receptor beta chains from one sample sequenced in a study of shared clonotypes between healthy human individuals. Assay: immunoSEQ multiplex PCR; the TCRdb copy retains only in-frame clones and omits some. The top ten hold roughly 0.13% of the sample, which has millions of clones, 85% to 95% seen once. Material for sequencing was naive CD4+ T cells sorted from blood. Subset denoted: CD45RA+ positively selected. The receptor set was obtained from a man aged 18 to 35 in good health.

Note on this clone: Other DNA sequences in the same sample also yield this CDR3. The chain links TRBV7-3 to TRBJ2-6, with 7 positions matching TRBD1. The CDR3 length is 15 residues. Germline CDR1 is SGHTA and CDR2 is FQGTGA. V dropped 3 bases and J dropped 1; count of bases not matched to a gene: 0. This chain's CDR3 is CASSLTGSGANVLTF. The CDR3 DNA reads as TGTGCCAGCAGCTTGACAGGGTCTGGGGCCAACGTCCTGACTTTC.

The chain uses TRBV7-2 and TRBJ1-6; D is ambiguous. Trimming stripped 7 bases from V and 6 bases from J, with 22 bases between. The germline CDR1 and CDR2 sequences are SGHTA and FQGNSA. This CDR3 contains 17 residues. CDR3 loop: CASNPAGVFLLNSPLHF. The CDR3 bases are TGTGCCAGCAACCCCGCGGGTGTCTTTTTGCTTAATTCACCCCTCCACTTT. The full variable domain, completed using reference TRBV7-2 and TRBJ1-6, is GAGVSQSPSNKVTEKGKDVELRCDPISGHTALYWYRQSLGQGLEFLIYFQGNSAPDKSGLPSDRFSAERTGGSVSTLTIQRTQQEDSAVYLCASNPAGVFLLNSPLHFGNGTRLTVT.

The V and J genes are TRBV2 and TRBJ1-2; tentative D call: TRBD1 (5 bases). Trimming pared 6 bases from V and 8 bases from J, leaving 22 bases between. The CDR3 totals 15 residues. The germline CDR1 and CDR2 sequences are SNHLY and FYNNEI. DNA of the CDR3: TGTGCCAGCAGGAGGGACGGATTTATGGAGGAAGGCTACACCTTC. Amino acids: CASRRDGFMEEGYTF.

The gene calls are TRBV4-1 and TRBJ2-5; D is perhaps TRBD2 (5 bases). Germline loops: CDR1 MGHRA, CDR2 YSYEKL. V was shortened by 5 bases and J by 2 bases, with 18 bases between the two germline ends. The CDR3 loop spans 16 amino acids. DNA for the CDR3: TGCGCCAGCAGCTCCGGGGTTCTAGCCTTTCAAGAGACCCAGTACTTC. Encoded protein: CASSSGVLAFQETQYF.

The CDR3 bases are TGTGCCAGCAGCCCTCCGGGGGTACCTAACTATGGCTACACCTTC. It codes for CASSPPGVPNYGYTF. The chain has TRBV5-4 and TRBJ1-2; weak D call: TRBD1 (5 bases). Germline lookup yields CDR1 SGHNT and CDR2 YYREEE (reference sequence). The CDR3 is 15 amino acids. The germline V and J ends were trimmed by 4 bases and 0 bases, with 13 bases remaining between them.

V is TRBV19 and J is TRBJ2-1, with D unresolved. Deletions cut 4 bases from V and 5 bases from J, with 12 bases between. Germline loops: CDR1 LNHDA, CDR2 SQIVND (reference sequence). CDR3 length: 14 amino acids. CDR3 in DNA: TGTGCCAGTAGTACCATTGGTGGGGACAATGAGCAGTTCTTC. This codes for CASSTIGGDNEQFF.

About this clone itself: Relative to the germline gene, one junction end is altered; a read error may explain this. The chain employs TRBV7-9 and TRBJ1-6, with 7 bases that match TRBD1. This CDR3 spans 13 amino acids. Germline CDR1 and CDR2: SEHNR and FQNEAQ (reference sequence). CDR3 DNA sequence: TGTGCCAGCAGCTTCGGGACAGCCTCCCCCATTTACTTT. It yields the protein CASSFGTASPIYF.

With regard to this clone: The same CDR3 can be traced to other DNA sequences in this sample. This chain uses TRBV5-4 with TRBJ2-3, with D unresolved. This CDR3 contains 16 residues. V dropped 2 bases and J dropped 2 bases, with 15 bases sitting between them. Germline V gene sequence: CDR1 SGHNT, CDR2 YYREEE (reference sequence). CDR3 coding DNA: TGTGCCAGCAGCTTAAGGGTGGGCGGCCCCACAGATACGCAGTATTTT. Encoded protein: CASSLRVGGPTDTQYF.

The rearrangement uses TRBV30 and TRBJ1-1; possibly TRBD1 for D (6 bases). Trimming shortened V by 0 bases and J by 3 bases, and 14 bases separated the two germline ends. CDR3 size: 15 residues. Germline loops: CDR1 GTSNPN, CDR2 SVGIG (reference sequence). The DNA of the CDR3 is TGTGCCTGGAGTGTATTTGGACAGTTCGACACTGAAGCTTTCTTT. Protein: CAWSVFGQFDTEAFF. The full variable domain, completed using reference TRBV30 and TRBJ1-1, is SQTIHQWPATLVQPVGSPLSLECTVEGTSNPNLYWYRQAAGRGLQLLFYSVGIGQISSEVPQNLSASRPQDRQFILSSKKLLLSDSGFYLCAWSVFGQFDTEAFFGQGTRLTVV.

This clone was observed a handful of times. The chain combines TRBV6-1 with TRBJ2-7; D is uncertain. There are 12 residues in the CDR3. V lost 5 bases and J lost 3, with 8 bases in between. Germline V gives CDR1 MNHNS, CDR2 SASEGT. The CDR3 reads CASSLQNYEQYF. CDR3 DNA sequence: TGTGCCAGCAGTCTACAAAACTACGAGCAGTACTTC.

This clone has only one observation. The genes are TRBV10-3 and TRBJ2-4; D is perhaps TRBD1 (6 bases). With 2 bases removed from V and 8 bases from J, the gap between germline ends came to 13 bases. Germline V gene data show CDR1 as ENHRY and CDR2 as SYGVKD. The CDR3 is 14 amino acids. The CDR3: CAISELDRRDIQYF. CDR3 bases: TGTGCCATCAGTGAGCTTGACAGGCGGGACATTCAGTACTTC.

The chain joins TRBV7-2 to TRBJ2-2; no definite D call. V lost 5 bases to trimming and J lost 3 bases, with 10 bases between them. This CDR3 is 14 amino acids long. Germline V gene data show CDR1 as SGHTA and CDR2 as FQGNSA. This chain's CDR3 is CASSQVPYTGELFF. DNA of the CDR3: TGTGCCAGCAGCCAAGTCCCCTACACCGGGGAGCTGTTTTTT.

The V call is TRBV5-5, the J call TRBJ1-5, with D possibly matching TRBD1 (6 bases). Germline V gene sequence: CDR1 SGHKS, CDR2 YYEKEE (reference sequence). Between the trimmed V and J ends, which lost 7 bases and 3 bases, there was a span of 17 bases. The CDR3 is 15 residues long. CDR3 DNA: TGTGCCAGCCATTCGAAGGCAGGGGCCAATCAGCCCCAGCATTTT. Encoded protein: CASHSKAGANQPQHF. The variable domain in full, completed from reference TRBV5-5 and TRBJ1-5, reads DAGVTQSPTHLIKTRGQQVTLRCSPISGHKSVSWYQQVLGQGPQFIFQYYEKEERGRGNFPDRFSARQFPNYSSELNVNALLLGDSALYLCASHSKAGANQPQHFGDGTRLSIL.

The chain recombines TRBV7-2 with TRBJ2-7; the match to TRBD2 covers 11 bases. J was trimmed by 4 bases and V by 5 bases; bases with no gene match: 4. Per the germline V gene, CDR1 is SGHTA and CDR2 is FQGNSA. The CDR3 runs 14 residues. CDR3 in DNA: TGTGCCAGCAGCCCTACTAGCGGGGGTTACGAGCAGTACTTC. Its translation: CASSPTSGGYEQYF.

This chain connects TRBV7-9 to TRBJ1-4; 8 nucleotides line up with TRBD1. The CDR3 sequence is 14 residues long. The J segment lost 8 bases and the V segment lost 5 bases, leaving 7 bases of the junction unmatched. The germline V gene encodes CDR1 SEHNR and CDR2 FQNEAQ (reference sequence). The CDR3 DNA reads as TGTGCCAGCAGCGAGACAGGGGTTGGAGAAAAACTGTTTTTT. It codes for CASSETGVGEKLFF.

The V and J genes are TRBV6-1 and TRBJ2-7; D not resolved. The CDR3 sequence is 11 residues long. From germline, CDR1 is MNHNS and CDR2 SASEGT. Between the trimmed V and J ends, which lost 7 bases and 1 base, there was a span of 5 bases. The CDR3 nucleotides read TGTGCCAGCACCGAATCCTACGAGCAGTACTTC. It translates to CASTESYEQYF.

The chain uses TRBV7-2 and TRBJ2-7; maybe TRBD2 (5 bases). Germline loops: CDR1 SGHTA, CDR2 FQGNSA. The V gene lost 5 bases and the J gene lost 12 bases, with 14 bases spanning the gap. This CDR3 has 11 residues. The CDR3 sequence: CASSLLGSAYF. The CDR3 region has the DNA TGTGCCAGCAGCCTACTGGGTAGCGCGTACTTC.

The CDR3 region is CASSLEGRGIGTDTQYF. The CDR3 bases are TGCGCCAGCAGCTTGGAGGGTCGCGGGATCGGCACAGATACGCAGTATTTT. The chain carries TRBV5-1 and TRBJ2-3; weak D call: TRBD2 (6 bases). Germline V lookup: CDR1 SGHRS, CDR2 YFSETQ. V lost 0 bases and J 1 base, leaving 15 bases between the germline ends. The CDR3 contains 17 residues.

The rearrangement uses TRBV5-1 and TRBJ2-1; D remains unclear. The V and J ends lost 5 bases and 5 bases respectively, with 14 bases between them. CDR1 and CDR2 from the germline V gene are SGHRS and YFSETQ. The CDR3 loop spans 14 amino acids. This CDR3 is CASSKTGPNNEQFF. CDR3 bases: TGCGCCAGCAGTAAAACCGGGCCGAACAATGAGCAGTTCTTC.

The chain has TRBV7-2 and TRBJ1-5, with D hard to call. This CDR3 is 15 amino acids long. CDR1 SGHTA and CDR2 FQGNSA come from the germline V gene. V lost 1 base to trimming and J lost 1 base, with 8 bases between them. The CDR3 sequence: CASSLELQSNQPQHF. In DNA form, the CDR3 reads TGTGCCAGCAGCTTAGAATTACAGAGCAATCAGCCCCAGCATTTT.

V and J are TRBV5-1 and TRBJ1-3; perhaps TRBD1 as D (5 bases). Between the trimmed V and J ends, which lost 0 bases and 2 bases, there was a span of 9 bases. This CDR3 is 15 amino acids long. In germline, CDR1 is SGHRS, CDR2 YFSETQ. The CDR3 sequence: CASSLVRGAGNTIYF. CDR3 DNA sequence: TGCGCCAGCAGCTTGGTTCGGGGGGCTGGAAACACCATATATTTT.